The 25 T cell receptor beta chains below all came from one sample that was sequenced in a study of cytomegalovirus exposure and HLA in healthy donors. PCR used 60 Vbeta primers and 13 Jbeta primers. The protocol was immunoSEQ multiplex PCR, while the TCRdb copy is restricted to in-frame clones and leaves out a portion. The sample shows around 110,000 clones, about 60% of them seen only once. Sequencing was done on a sample of PBMCs. Receptor source: a woman in her 30s in good health and CMV-seronegative.

This clone has a handful of counts. The gene calls are TRBV6-6 and TRBJ2-4; 8 bases fit TRBD1. Germline V gene lookup returns CDR1 MNHNY and CDR2 SVGAGI (reference sequence). The CDR3 contains 15 residues. The V and J ends lost 5 bases and 2 bases, in that order; junction bases with no gene match: 5. As DNA, the CDR3 is TGTGCCAGCAGTACCCAGGGGGCTACCAAAAACATTCAGTACTTC. Amino acid sequence: CASSTQGATKNIQYF.

The sample holds one count of this clone. The V call is TRBV20-1, the J call TRBJ1-1; the D is unclear. Germline CDR1 reads DFQATT; CDR2 reads SNEGSKA (reference sequence). V was cut by 6 bases and J by 11 bases, with 16 bases left in between. There are 11 residues in the CDR3. The CDR3 DNA is TGCAGTGCGACCCTCTCGGGGTATGCTTTCTTT. The encoded protein is CSATLSGYAFF.

The J gene is TRBJ2-2, the V gene TRBV7-8, with 9 positions matching TRBD2. The CDR3 length is 19 residues. Germline trimming cut 5 bases from V and 6 bases from J; bases unmatched to any gene: 19. Germline CDR1 reads SGHVS; CDR2 reads FQNEAQ. The CDR3 reads CASSPSLVGSGRLAGELFF. For the CDR3, the DNA is TGTGCCAGCAGCCCCTCCCTTGTTGGTAGCGGGAGATTAGCCGGGGAGCTGTTTTTT.

The chain recombines TRBV25-1 with TRBJ2-7, with D perhaps TRBD2 (5 bases). Trimming pared 8 bases from V and 4 bases from J, leaving 15 bases between. This CDR3 contains 13 residues. Germline CDR1 reads MGHDK; CDR2 reads SYGVNS. The CDR3 region is CASGGAVTYEQYF. DNA of the CDR3: TGTGCCAGCGGTGGAGCGGTCACATACGAGCAGTACTTC.

The table lists this clone with a few counts. The chain recombines TRBV27 with TRBJ2-1, with 9 positions matching TRBD2. The CDR3 covers 15 residues. V gave up 10 bases and J gave up 6 bases; unmatched junction bases: 13. Germline values: CDR1 MNHEY, CDR2 SMNVEV (reference sequence). This chain's CDR3 is CATYTSSGSSNEQFF. CDR3 nucleotide sequence: TGTGCCACCTACACGAGTAGCGGGAGCTCCAATGAGCAGTTCTTC.

CDR3 DNA sequence: TGTGCCACCAGTACTAGACAGGGGATGGTTGCAGATACGCAGTATTTT. Its translation: CATSTRQGMVADTQYF. The chain employs TRBV15 and TRBJ2-3; 8 bases are a match to TRBD1. J lost 4 bases, V lost 6 bases, and 12 bases had no gene match. This CDR3 is built from 16 residues. Germline CDR1 and CDR2: LNHNV and YYDKDF (reference sequence).

The chain is built from TRBV27 and TRBJ1-2, with TRBD1 matching 7 bases. Germline V gives CDR1 MNHEY, CDR2 SMNVEV (reference sequence). V gave up 4 bases and J gave up 6 bases; unmatched junction bases: 2. The CDR3 has 12 amino acids. The chain's CDR3 is CASSSGGNGYTF. The CDR3 coding sequence is TGTGCCAGCAGTTCAGGGGGTAATGGCTACACCTTC.

This clone was detected only a few times. This rearrangement joins TRBV6-1 to TRBJ2-7; 10 positions match TRBD2. V dropped 4 bases and J dropped 1; count of bases not matched to a gene: 7. This CDR3 region has 16 residues. The germline gives CDR1 MNHNS, CDR2 SASEGT. CDR3 residues: CASSARTSGESYEQYF. CDR3 DNA sequence: TGTGCCAGCAGTGCCAGGACTAGCGGCGAATCCTACGAGCAGTACTTC.

The chain joins TRBV28 to TRBJ1-4; TRBD1 is a possible D gene (5 bases). The germline gives CDR1 MDHEN, CDR2 SYDVKM. The V end lost 2 bases, the J end lost 6 bases, and 22 bases lay between the germline ends. The CDR3 runs to 18 residues. The CDR3 loop reads CASSLNAVPSGIDEKLFF. DNA for the CDR3: TGTGCCAGCAGTTTAAATGCGGTGCCGTCAGGGATTGATGAAAAACTGTTTTTT.

The chain is built from TRBV7-9 and TRBJ2-3; possibly TRBD2 for D (6 bases). This CDR3 spans 15 amino acids. Looked up from germline, CDR1 is SEHNR and CDR2 is FQNEAQ (reference sequence). The V end lost 5 bases, the J end lost 4 bases, and 16 bases lay between the germline ends. Here the CDR3 reads CASSLWTGEADTQYF. CDR3 coding DNA: TGTGCCAGCAGCCTGTGGACGGGAGAGGCAGATACGCAGTATTTT. Drawing the rest from reference TRBV7-9 and TRBJ2-3, the complete variable domain is DTGVSQNPRHKITKRGQNVTFRCDPISEHNRLYWYRQTLGQGPEFLTYFQNEAQLEKSRLLSDRFSAERPKGSFSTLEIQRTEQGDSAMYLCASSLWTGEADTQYFGPGTRLTVL.

The genes are TRBV27 and TRBJ2-7; 8 bases map to TRBD2. Germline loops: CDR1 MNHEY, CDR2 SMNVEV (reference sequence). The junction had 7 bases not matched to a gene; V was cut back by 3 bases and J by 0 bases. The CDR3 spans 16 residues. The DNA for the CDR3 is TGTGCCAGCAGTTTTCAGAGAAGCGGGAGCTCCTACGAGCAGTACTTC. It translates to CASSFQRSGSSYEQYF.

The chain is built from TRBV27 and TRBJ2-7; no reliable D call. Looked up from germline, CDR1 is MNHEY and CDR2 is SMNVEV (reference sequence). V was trimmed by 3 bases and J by 0 bases, leaving 9 bases between them. CDR3 length equals 14 residues. CDR3 protein: CASSFNSHSYEQYF. The DNA of the CDR3 is TGTGCCAGCAGTTTTAACTCGCACTCCTACGAGCAGTACTTC.

V gene TRBV18 combines with J gene TRBJ2-1, with TRBD1 matching 7 bases. Looked up from germline, CDR1 is KGHSH and CDR2 is LQKENI. V was pared by 4 bases and J by 8 bases, with 14 bases of the junction left unmatched. CDR3 size: 16 residues. CDR3 residues: CASSRQGYMFTDEQFF. The CDR3 DNA sequence: TGTGCCAGCTCACGACAGGGATATATGTTTACGGATGAGCAGTTCTTC.

This clone was found a few times. The rearrangement links TRBV7-8 to TRBJ1-5, with a weak D call TRBD1 (5 bases). Trimming removed 2 bases at V and 2 bases at J, with 13 bases between. The CDR3 runs to 16 residues. Germline V gives CDR1 SGHVS, CDR2 FQNEAQ. The CDR3 bases are TGTGCCAGCAGCTTATGGGGGGAGCCTGGCAATCAGCCCCAGCATTTT. Protein: CASSLWGEPGNQPQHF.

The chain is built from TRBV4-2 and TRBJ2-7; TRBD2 aligns across 10 bases. V was clipped by 2 bases and J by 0 bases; unmatched bases: 4. Germline-derived CDR1 and CDR2 are LGHNA and YNFKEQ. The CDR3 is made up of 16 amino acids. DNA of the CDR3: TGTGCCAGCAGCCAAATAACTAGCGGGACCTCCTACGAGCAGTACTTC. Translating it yields CASSQITSGTSYEQYF.

The sample holds one count of this clone. V usage is TRBV19 and J usage is TRBJ2-2, with D maybe TRBD1 (6 bases). This CDR3 region has 15 residues. V lost 7 bases to trimming and J lost 6 bases, with 18 bases between them. Germline CDR1 and CDR2: LNHDA and SQIVND (reference sequence). The CDR3, as DNA: TGTGCCAGTATCCAGGGGCCAGGGTGGTCCGGGGAGCTGTTTTTT. Translated: CASIQGPGWSGELFF.

This clone was seen a single time. The chain recombines TRBV4-3 with TRBJ2-5; 12 bases fit TRBD2. Germline CDR1 reads LGHNA; CDR2 reads YSLEER. The CDR3 sequence is 16 residues long. The V and J ends lost 3 bases and 4 bases, in that order; junction bases with no gene match: 6. The CDR3 here is CASSHLGLAGIETQYF. The DNA of the CDR3 is TGCGCCAGCAGCCACTTAGGACTAGCGGGAATAGAGACCCAGTACTTC.

This clone was counted a few times. One junction end disagrees with the germline gene, perhaps due to a read error. The chain carries TRBV28 and TRBJ2-5, with D unclear. The CDR3 runs to 11 residues. Germline V lookup: CDR1 MDHEN, CDR2 SYDVKM. The CDR3 region is CASRLSETQYF. In DNA, the CDR3 is TGTGCCAGCAGATTATCTGAGACCCAGTACTTC.

The chain combines TRBV6-6 with TRBJ1-5; 10 nucleotides align to TRBD1. Germline-derived CDR1 and CDR2 are MNHNY and SVGAGI (reference sequence). Trimming cost V 5 bases and J 5 bases; bases outside gene matches: 3. This CDR3 spans 14 amino acids. CDR3 protein: CASSGQGVHQPQHF. CDR3 DNA sequence: TGTGCCAGCAGTGGACAGGGGGTCCATCAGCCCCAGCATTTT.

This clone has a handful of counts. The chain employs TRBV4-3 and TRBJ2-3; 9 nucleotides agree with TRBD2. The CDR3 runs 15 residues. Losses at the gene ends were 2 bases for V and 6 bases for J; bases not matched to a gene: 6. The germline gives CDR1 LGHNA, CDR2 YSLEER. The CDR3 reads CASSQLAGEGDTQYF. The CDR3 DNA follows: TGCGCCAGCAGCCAATTAGCGGGAGAGGGGGATACGCAGTATTTT.

This clone was recorded only once. The V and J genes are TRBV27 and TRBJ1-6; D is ambiguous. Germline V gene lookup returns CDR1 MNHEY and CDR2 SMNVEV (reference sequence). Trimming stripped 8 bases from V and 6 bases from J, with 17 bases between. CDR3 length: 15 amino acids. In DNA, the CDR3 is TGTGCCAGCGGACGAGGGCCCCGCTCTAATTCACCCCTCCACTTT. This sequence encodes CASGRGPRSNSPLHF.

This clone has just a few counts. The rearrangement uses TRBV6-4 and TRBJ2-1; 7 bases agree with TRBD2. V gave up 3 bases and J gave up 6 bases; unmatched junction bases: 5. Germline lookup yields CDR1 MRHNA and CDR2 SNTAGT. This CDR3 region has 14 residues. The DNA for the CDR3 is TGTGCCAGCAGTGAACCCGGACTAGTCAATGAGCAGTTCTTC. This gives the protein CASSEPGLVNEQFF.

A few counts support this clone. The V gene is TRBV7-8, the J gene TRBJ2-3; perhaps TRBD2 as D (7 bases). V dropped 1 base and J dropped 5 bases, with 13 bases sitting between them. The germline gives CDR1 SGHVS, CDR2 FQNEAQ. The CDR3 length is 15 residues. DNA for the CDR3: TGTGCCAGCAGCTTAGACGGGGGGCGGGTAGATACGCAGTATTTT. Its protein product is CASSLDGGRVDTQYF.

In this sample, this clone turned up once. The V and J genes are TRBV7-2 and TRBJ2-7; D uncertain. CDR3 length: 13 amino acids. The ends were cut back, 2 bases at V and 0 bases at J, with 5 bases in the middle. Germline assignment: CDR1 SGHTA and CDR2 FQGNSA. CDR3 in DNA: TGTGCCAGCAGCTTACCCAGCTCCTACGAGCAGTACTTC. This encodes CASSLPSSYEQYF.

The chain recombines TRBV15 with TRBJ2-7; 7 bases are a match to TRBD1. CDR1 and CDR2 from the germline V gene are LNHNV and YYDKDF (reference sequence). This CDR3 region has 16 residues. The V segment lost 2 bases and the J segment 7 bases; nucleotides outside the gene matches: 14. In DNA form, the CDR3 reads TGTGCCACCAGCAGAAGCCCCGGGACAGACTTGAGGGAGCAGTACTTC. Translation gives CATSRSPGTDLREQYF.